The 5 T cell receptor beta chains reported below all come from one sample, sequenced in a study of blood T cell repertoires in COVID-19. TCRdb keeps only in-frame clones here, not all; method: immunoSEQ multiplex PCR. The table lists more than 95,000 clones, 80% to 90% of them singletons. Sequencing used peripheral blood. These receptors were collected from an older woman with acute or convalescent COVID-19.

V gene TRBV3-1 (or the pseudogene TRBV3-2) combines with J gene TRBJ2-2; 7 bases map to TRBD2. The junction had 6 bases not matched to a gene; V was cut back by 1 base and J by 4 bases. The CDR3 extends over 16 amino acids. Germline V gives CDR1 LGHDT, CDR2 YNNKEL (reference sequence). This chain's CDR3 is CASSQAASGFTGELFF. The CDR3 DNA follows: TGTGCCAGCAGCCAAGCCGCTAGCGGATTCACCGGGGAGCTGTTTTTT.

The chain uses TRBV29-1 and TRBJ1-1, with no clear D. CDR3 length: 8 residues. Deletions cut 5 bases from V and 13 bases from J, with 8 bases between. Germline loops: CDR1 SQVTM, CDR2 ANQGSEA. Here the CDR3 DNA reads TGCAGCGTTAACGGTATTTTCTTT. This encodes CSVNGIFF.

The chain carries TRBV30 and TRBJ2-1; TRBD2 matches at 7 bases. The CDR3 runs to 15 residues. With V trimmed by 2 bases and J by 7 bases, 11 bases remained unmatched. Germline lookup yields CDR1 GTSNPN and CDR2 SVGIG (reference sequence). The CDR3 protein is CAWSRPPSGSNEQFF. Written as DNA, the CDR3 is TGTGCCTGGAGTCGTCCCCCTAGCGGATCGAATGAGCAGTTCTTC.

This sequence joins TRBV9 and TRBJ2-7, with D possibly being TRBD2 (5 bases). With 0 bases removed from V and 9 bases from J, the gap between germline ends came to 22 bases. CDR3 length: 16 amino acids. From germline, CDR1 is SGDLS and CDR2 YYNGEE. The CDR3, as DNA: TGTGCCAGCAGCGTAGGCCCGGAAATCGACTACTCCGGGCAGTACGTC. Translating it yields CASSVGPEIDYSGQYV.

V usage is TRBV28 and J usage is TRBJ1-6, with D maybe TRBD1 (6 bases). Trimming took 6 bases from V and 6 from J, leaving 18 bases between them. Looked up from germline, CDR1 is MDHEN and CDR2 is SYDVKM. The CDR3 spans 16 residues. The CDR3 sequence is CASRPGTSLRNSPLHF. DNA for the CDR3: TGTGCCAGCAGACCCGGGACAAGTCTTCGTAATTCACCCCTCCACTTT.